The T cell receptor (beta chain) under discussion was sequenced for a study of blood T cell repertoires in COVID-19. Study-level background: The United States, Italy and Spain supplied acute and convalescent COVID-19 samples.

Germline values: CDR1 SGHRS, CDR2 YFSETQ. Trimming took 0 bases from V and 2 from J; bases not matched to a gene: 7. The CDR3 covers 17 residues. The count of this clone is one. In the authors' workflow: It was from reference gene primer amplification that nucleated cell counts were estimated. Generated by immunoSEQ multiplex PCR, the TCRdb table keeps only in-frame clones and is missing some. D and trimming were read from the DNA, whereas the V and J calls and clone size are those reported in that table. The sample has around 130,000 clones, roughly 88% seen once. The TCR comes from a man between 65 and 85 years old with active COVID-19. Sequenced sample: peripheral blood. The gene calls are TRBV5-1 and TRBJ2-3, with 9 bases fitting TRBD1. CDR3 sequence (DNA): TGCGCCAGCAGCTTGGTGGGACAGGGAAGCCCCACAGATACGCAGTATTTT. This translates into CASSLVGQGSPTDTQYF. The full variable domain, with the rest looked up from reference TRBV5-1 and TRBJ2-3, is KAGVTQTPRYLIKTRGQQVTLSCSPISGHRSVSWYQQTPGQGLQFLFEYFSETQRNKGNFPGRFSGRQFSNSRSEMNVSTLELGDSALYLCASSLVGQGSPTDTQYFGPGTRLTVL.